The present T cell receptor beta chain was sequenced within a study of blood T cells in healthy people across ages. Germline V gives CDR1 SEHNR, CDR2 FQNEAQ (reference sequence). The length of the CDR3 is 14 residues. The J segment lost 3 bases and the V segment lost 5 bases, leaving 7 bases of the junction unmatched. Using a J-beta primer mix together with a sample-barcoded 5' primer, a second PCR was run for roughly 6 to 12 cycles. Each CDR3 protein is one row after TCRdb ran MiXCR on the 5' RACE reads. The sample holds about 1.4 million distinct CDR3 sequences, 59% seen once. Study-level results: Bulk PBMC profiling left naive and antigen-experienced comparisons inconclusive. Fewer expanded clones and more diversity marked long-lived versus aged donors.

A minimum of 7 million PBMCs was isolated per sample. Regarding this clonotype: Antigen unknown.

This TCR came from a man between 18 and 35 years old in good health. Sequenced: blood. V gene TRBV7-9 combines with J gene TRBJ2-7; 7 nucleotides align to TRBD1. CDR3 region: CASSHPGQFYEQYF. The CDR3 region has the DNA TGTGCCAGCAGCCATCCGGGACAGTTCTACGAGCAGTACTTC.